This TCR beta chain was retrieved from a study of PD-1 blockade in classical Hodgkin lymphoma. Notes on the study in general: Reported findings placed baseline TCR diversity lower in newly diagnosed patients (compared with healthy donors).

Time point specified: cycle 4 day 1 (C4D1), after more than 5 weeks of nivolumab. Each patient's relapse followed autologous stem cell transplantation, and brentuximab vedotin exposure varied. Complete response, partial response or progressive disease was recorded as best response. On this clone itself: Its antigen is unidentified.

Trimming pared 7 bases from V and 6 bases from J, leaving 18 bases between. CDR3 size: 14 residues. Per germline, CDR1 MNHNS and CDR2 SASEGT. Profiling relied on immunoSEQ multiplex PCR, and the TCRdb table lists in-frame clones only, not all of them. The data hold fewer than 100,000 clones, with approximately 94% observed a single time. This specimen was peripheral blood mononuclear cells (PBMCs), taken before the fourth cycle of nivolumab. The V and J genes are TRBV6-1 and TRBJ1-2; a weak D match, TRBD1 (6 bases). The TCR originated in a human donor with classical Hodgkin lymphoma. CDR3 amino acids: CASTTDRRIHGYTF. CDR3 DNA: TGTGCCAGCACCACCGACAGGAGGATACATGGCTACACCTTC.